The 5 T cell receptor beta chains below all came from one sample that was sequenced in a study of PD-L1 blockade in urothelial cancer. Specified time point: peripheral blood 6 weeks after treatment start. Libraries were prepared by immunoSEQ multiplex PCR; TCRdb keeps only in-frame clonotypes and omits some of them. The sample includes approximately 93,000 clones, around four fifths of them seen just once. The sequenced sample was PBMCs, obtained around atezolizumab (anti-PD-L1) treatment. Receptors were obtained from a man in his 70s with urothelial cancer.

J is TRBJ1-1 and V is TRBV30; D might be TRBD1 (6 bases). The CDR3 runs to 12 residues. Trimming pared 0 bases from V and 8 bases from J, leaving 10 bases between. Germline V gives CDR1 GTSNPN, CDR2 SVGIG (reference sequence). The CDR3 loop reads CAWSVSGEEAFF. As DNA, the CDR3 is TGTGCCTGGAGTGTGTCAGGGGAGGAAGCTTTCTTT. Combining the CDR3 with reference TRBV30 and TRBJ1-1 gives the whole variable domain SQTIHQWPATLVQPVGSPLSLECTVEGTSNPNLYWYRQAAGRGLQLLFYSVGIGQISSEVPQNLSASRPQDRQFILSSKKLLLSDSGFYLCAWSVSGEEAFFGQGTRLTVV.

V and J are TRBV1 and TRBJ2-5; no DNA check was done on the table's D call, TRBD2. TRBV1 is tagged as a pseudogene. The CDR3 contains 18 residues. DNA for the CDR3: TGCACCAGCAGCCAAGTGAGCGGGGGGGCCGGTATTCAAGAGACCCAGTACTTC. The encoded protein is CTSSQVSGGAGIQETQYF.

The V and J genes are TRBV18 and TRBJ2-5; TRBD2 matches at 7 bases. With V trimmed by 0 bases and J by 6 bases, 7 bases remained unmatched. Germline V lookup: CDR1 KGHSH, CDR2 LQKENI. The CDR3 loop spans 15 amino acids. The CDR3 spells CASSPPGGDSKTQYF. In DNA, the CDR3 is TGTGCCAGCTCACCACCGGGAGGGGATAGTAAGACCCAGTACTTC.

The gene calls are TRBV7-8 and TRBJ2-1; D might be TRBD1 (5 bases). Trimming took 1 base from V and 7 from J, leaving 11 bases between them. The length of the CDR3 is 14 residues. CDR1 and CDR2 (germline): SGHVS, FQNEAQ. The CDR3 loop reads CASSLDQGRNEQFF. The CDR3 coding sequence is TGTGCCAGCAGCTTAGATCAGGGAAGAAATGAGCAGTTCTTC.

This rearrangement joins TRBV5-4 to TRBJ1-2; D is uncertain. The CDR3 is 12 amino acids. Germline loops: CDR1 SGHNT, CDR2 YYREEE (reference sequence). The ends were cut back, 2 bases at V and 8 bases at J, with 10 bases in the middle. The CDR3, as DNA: TGTGCCAGCAGCTTCGAAGCGGCGGGCTACACCTTC. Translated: CASSFEAAGYTF.